The 13 T cell receptor beta chains given below trace back to one sample, sequenced in a study of cytomegalovirus exposure and HLA in healthy donors. Vbeta (60) and Jbeta (13) primers were used in the PCR. This table comes from immunoSEQ multiplex PCR, and its TCRdb copy is limited to in-frame clones, with some not included. The data show a few hundred thousand clones, 70% to 90% seen once. The sequencing input was PBMCs. Receptors originate from a woman aged 40 to 50 in good health and CMV-seropositive.

The chain uses TRBV19 and TRBJ2-7, with 10 bases fitting TRBD2. The CDR3 runs to 15 residues. Losses at the gene ends were 6 bases for V and 2 bases for J; bases not matched to a gene: 7. Germline loops: CDR1 LNHDA, CDR2 SQIVND (reference sequence). CDR3 sequence reads: CASSPLAGDAYEQYF. In DNA, the CDR3 is TGTGCCAGTAGCCCCCTAGCGGGAGACGCCTACGAGCAGTACTTC.

This chain uses TRBV6-5 with TRBJ1-6; D is unclear. The CDR3 totals 14 residues. V gave up 4 bases and J gave up 7 bases, with 11 bases separating them. Germline loops: CDR1 MNHEY, CDR2 SVGAGI. The CDR3 bases are TGTGCCAGCAGTTTCGGGTCACTAAATTCACCCCTCCACTTT. As protein: CASSFGSLNSPLHF.

This sequence joins TRBV11-3 and TRBJ2-7; D remains unclear. Trimming left V 5 bases short and J 4 bases short, with 15 bases between. CDR3 length: 14 residues. Germline-derived CDR1 and CDR2 are SGHNT and YENEEA. CDR3 region: CASSAGPSLYEQYF. CDR3 DNA sequence: TGTGCCAGCAGCGCAGGCCCGAGTTTGTACGAGCAGTACTTC.

This chain links TRBV9 with TRBJ2-7, with 15 bases fitting TRBD2. Germline CDR1 is SGDLS and CDR2 is YYNGEE. This CDR3 region has 17 residues. V lost 4 bases and J lost 5; bases outside the gene matches: 10. The CDR3 loop is CASSRTSGRARIHEQYF. Here the CDR3 DNA reads TGTGCCAGCAGCCGGACTAGCGGGAGGGCCAGGATCCACGAGCAGTACTTC.

The chain combines TRBV6-5 with TRBJ1-3, with 9 bases lining up with TRBD1. The CDR3 consists of 14 residues. Germline CDR1 is MNHEY and CDR2 is SVGAGI. Trimming removed 5 bases from V and 4 bases from J; junction bases left unmatched: 3. The CDR3: CASSPTGGGNTIYF. In DNA, the CDR3 is TGTGCCAGCAGTCCCACAGGGGGCGGAAACACCATATATTTT.

The chain carries TRBV29-1 and TRBJ2-7, with 10 bases lining up with TRBD1. J was trimmed by 5 bases and V by 6 bases; bases with no gene match: 7. CDR1 and CDR2 (germline): SQVTM, ANQGSEA. The CDR3 sequence is 13 residues long. CDR3 amino acids: CSVRWDRGDEQYF. In DNA, the CDR3 is TGCAGCGTCCGATGGGACAGGGGAGACGAGCAGTACTTC.

The CDR3 nucleotides read TGTGCCTGGGTGGGGGCGCCAGGGACTGAAGCTTTCTTT. It specifies CAWVGAPGTEAFF. This chain joins TRBV30 and TRBJ1-1; the D gene is possibly TRBD1 (6 bases). The CDR3 contains 13 residues. Germline V gene lookup returns CDR1 GTSNPN and CDR2 SVGIG (reference sequence). Trimming pared 5 bases from V and 5 bases from J, leaving 15 bases between.

This clone has just a few counts. The V and J genes are TRBV9 and TRBJ2-1; 10 bases agree with TRBD2. The CDR3 sequence is 15 residues long. The germline CDR1 and CDR2 sequences are SGDLS and YYNGEE. J was trimmed by 8 bases and V by 4 bases; bases with no gene match: 9. CDR3 sequence: CASSRRTSGGDEQFF. The CDR3, as DNA: TGTGCCAGCAGCCGCAGGACTAGCGGAGGGGATGAGCAGTTCTTC.

The chain uses TRBV27 and TRBJ2-3; perhaps TRBD1 as D (5 bases). Germline-derived CDR1 and CDR2 are MNHEY and SMNVEV (reference sequence). CDR3 size: 15 residues. Trimming took 4 bases from V and 2 from J, leaving 13 bases between them. The CDR3 loop is CASSSYDSTTDTQYF. The CDR3 bases are TGTGCCAGCAGTTCTTACGACAGCACCACAGATACGCAGTATTTT.

The V and J genes are TRBV28 and TRBJ2-2; 11 positions agree with TRBD1. With V trimmed by 4 bases and J by 5 bases, 9 bases remained unmatched. Per the germline V gene, CDR1 is MDHEN and CDR2 is SYDVKM. This CDR3 region has 17 residues. The chain's CDR3 is CASSWSDRGLYTGELFF. CDR3 bases: TGTGCCAGCAGTTGGTCGGACAGGGGGCTTTATACCGGGGAGCTGTTTTTT.

The chain links TRBV7-2 to TRBJ1-3, with D perhaps TRBD1 (5 bases). The CDR3 totals 16 residues. The germline V and J ends were trimmed by 6 bases and 2 bases, with 17 bases remaining between them. CDR1 and CDR2 (germline): SGHTA, FQGNSA. The CDR3: CASRPGTTSTGNTIYF. The CDR3 coding sequence is TGTGCCAGCAGGCCCGGGACTACTAGCACTGGAAACACCATATATTTT.

J is TRBJ2-7 and V is TRBV7-3; 10 nucleotides align to TRBD2. The CDR3 sequence is 19 residues long. V lost 5 bases, J lost 6 bases, and 22 bases stayed unmatched. Germline lookup yields CDR1 SGHTA and CDR2 FQGTGA. Here the CDR3 reads CASSPRGLAARGSFSEQYF. As DNA, the CDR3 is TGTGCCAGCAGCCCGCGAGGACTAGCGGCTAGGGGGTCATTCAGCGAGCAGTACTTC. Using reference TRBV7-3 and TRBJ2-7 for the parts outside the CDR3, the full variable domain is GAGVSQTPSNKVTEKGKYVELRCDPISGHTALYWYRQSLGQGPEFLIYFQGTGAADDSGLPNDRFFAVRPEGSVSTLKIQRTERGDSAVYLCASSPRGLAARGSFSEQYFGPGTRLTVT.

The V gene is TRBV5-4, the J gene TRBJ2-1; TRBD1 aligns across 7 bases. CDR1 and CDR2 from the germline V gene are SGHNT and YYREEE (reference sequence). The CDR3 contains 14 residues. Unmatched junction bases numbered 5, after V lost 4 bases and J lost 4 bases. CDR3 amino acids: CASSPGTVYNEQFF. The DNA of the CDR3 is TGTGCCAGCAGCCCCGGGACAGTTTACAATGAGCAGTTCTTC.